These 10 T cell receptor beta chains were sequenced from one sample in a study of T cells in Graves' hyperthyroidism and ophthalmopathy. The TCR beta CDR3 regions underwent amplification using RNA transcripts as the source. With the HTBI primer set, the TCR CDR3 went through a first round of RT-PCR. TCRdb used MiXCR to reprocess the multiplex PCR reads, holding one entry per CDR3 protein. Among 500,000 to 800,000 distinct CDR3 sequences, roughly 15% were seen once, and the ten largest hold approximately 12%. Sequenced: blood. The origin of the receptors is a woman aged 45-60 years with Graves' ophthalmopathy.

In its sample, this clonotype was seen a few times. The chain has TRBV3-2 and TRBJ2-4; the DNA was not compared with TRBD2, the D call given in the table. TRBV3-2 is labeled a pseudogene. The CDR3 totals 19 residues. The CDR3 sequence: CASSRMTSGRLGAKNIQYF. CDR3 nucleotides: TGTGCCAGCAGCCGAATGACTAGCGGGAGGCTGGGGGCCAAAAACATTCAGTACTTC.

The rearrangement links TRBV24-1 to TRBJ2-1; D assignment may be TRBD1 or TRBD2 (6 bases each). Germline V gives CDR1 KGHDR, CDR2 SFDVKD. V was pared by 3 bases and J by 4 bases, with 18 bases between. CDR3 length: 17 amino acids. The CDR3: CATSDPSGGLKYNEQFF. CDR3 in DNA: TGTGCCACCAGTGATCCTTCTGGGGGGCTCAAGTACAATGAGCAGTTCTTC.

In its sample, this clonotype was seen many times. The chain uses TRBV28 and TRBJ2-2; 7 positions match TRBD2. Trimming took 3 bases from V and 0 from J; bases not matched to a gene: 1. The CDR3 loop spans 15 amino acids. From germline, CDR1 is MDHEN and CDR2 SYDVKM. This chain's CDR3 is CASSFLAANTGELFF. CDR3 in DNA: TGTGCCAGCAGTTTCCTAGCGGCGAACACCGGGGAGCTGTTTTTT.

This clonotype has more than one count but fewer than ten. The V gene is TRBV4-3, the J gene TRBJ2-1; the match to TRBD2 covers 11 bases. Germline loops: CDR1 LGHNA, CDR2 YSLEER. The CDR3 consists of 17 residues. The junction had 8 bases not matched to a gene; V was cut back by 3 bases and J by 4 bases. The CDR3 DNA reads as TGCGCCAGCAGCCAGGATCTGACTAGCGGGGTATACAATGAGCAGTTCTTC. Protein: CASSQDLTSGVYNEQFF.

Comments on this clonotype: Possible read error: a much larger clone is one base away. The V and J genes are TRBV5-6 and TRBJ2-7, with 9 bases matching TRBD2. Near its end, the DNA agrees better with TRBJ2-1, so the J call may be wrong. This CDR3 has 14 amino acids. Per germline, CDR1 SGHDT and CDR2 YYEEEE. Here the CDR3 DNA reads TGTGCCAGCAGTTTAGCGGGAGATCGGTACGAGCAGTTCTTC. The encoded protein is CASSLAGDRYEQFF.

The chain couples TRBV9 to TRBJ1-1, with D unresolved. Germline V CDR1 and CDR2: SGDLS, YYNGEE. The length of the CDR3 is 14 residues. The V end was cut by 2 bases, the J end by 1 base, with 9 bases between. The CDR3 nucleotides are TGTGCCAGCAGCGTTTTGGCGGAGAACACTGAAGCTTTCTTT. Encoded protein: CASSVLAENTEAFF.

The sample holds many counts of this clonotype. V gene TRBV20-1 combines with J gene TRBJ2-3; 10 bases line up with TRBD2. The trim removed 4 bases at V and 2 bases at J, leaving 9 bases unmatched. The germline CDR1 and CDR2 sequences are DFQATT and SNEGSKA (reference sequence). The CDR3 has 16 residues. The CDR3 sequence: CSATRASGGLTDTQYF. DNA for the CDR3: TGCAGTGCTACGAGGGCTAGCGGGGGACTCACAGATACGCAGTATTTT.

The table lists this clonotype with many counts. V is TRBV3-1 and J is TRBJ2-5, with TRBD2 matching 8 bases. The CDR3 runs 15 residues. CDR1 and CDR2 (germline): LGHDT, YNNKEL (reference sequence). V lost 4 bases and J lost 1; bases outside the gene matches: 5. CDR3 sequence reads: CASSPGLAAQETQYF. The DNA for the CDR3 is TGTGCCAGCAGCCCCGGACTAGCAGCCCAAGAGACCCAGTACTTC.

The V call is TRBV9, the J call TRBJ2-5; 9 bases match TRBD2. V trimming: 0 bases; J trimming: 6 bases; junction bases outside the gene matches: 6. The CDR3 totals 15 residues. Germline V gives CDR1 SGDLS, CDR2 YYNGEE. CDR3 DNA: TGTGCCAGCAGCGTAGAGGCGGGAGGGGGGAAGACCCAGTACTTC. It is translated as CASSVEAGGGKTQYF.

This clonotype came up a few times. J is TRBJ2-3 and V is TRBV29-1; weak D call: TRBD2 (6 bases). This CDR3 has 12 amino acids. From germline, CDR1 is SQVTM and CDR2 ANQGSEA. With 7 bases removed from V and 1 base from J, the gap between germline ends came to 9 bases. The CDR3, as DNA: TGCAGCGGTACGGGGGGCACAGATACGCAGTATTTT. This codes for CSGTGGTDTQYF.